This T cell receptor beta chain was identified in a study of regulatory T cells (dated by TCRdb to 2016 to 2019). In terms of the full investigation: T-cell receptor beta repertoires of sorted regulatory, conventional CD4+ and CD8+ T cells were compared between CD3G-deficient patients and healthy controls.

The multiplex PCR relied on 52 forward TRBV primers and 13 reverse TRBJ primers, and amplification bias was corrected through assay-based and computational methods. Rearranged TRB loci were amplified from genomic DNA by multiplex PCR within the immunoSEQ assay. TRB amplicons were sequenced using an Illumina HiSeq platform. Regarding the original processing steps: Raw sequences were error-filtered and aligned to reference gene sequences by custom algorithms and were subsequently analyzed with the immunoSEQ online tools. Productive and nonproductive TRB rearrangement frequencies were evaluated among both unique and total sequences. Assessment of potential self-reactivity relied on the hydrophobicity of positions 6 and 7 in the TRB CDR3, along with their amino acid composition. Prism software was used to run t tests, Mann-Whitney tests or two-way ANOVA for comparisons between groups. As stored in TCRdb, this immuneACCESS dataset retains in-frame rearrangements with V and J assigned. A fraction of the clones does not appear; measured against another copy, unresolved V genes explain less than half of the discrepancy, and the remainder lacks a known reason. The V and J calls and clone size come from that table; D and trimming were worked out from the DNA. In all, the sample holds about 6,100 clones, and around 91% of those were seen once. The ten top clones hold 1.5% to 2% of the sample.

V is clipped by 5 bases and J by 1 base, and the sequence between their germline boundaries is 17 bases long. The CDR3 starts with the cysteine, ends with the phenylalanine, and has 16 residues. The entry retains the CDR3 DNA only, 48 bases that are in frame from base 1. CDR1 and CDR2 are read off the germline V gene (reference sequence) as LNHDA and SQIVND. Summary of the overall study and its limitations: Compared with control samples, regulatory T-cell samples from patients yielded roughly tenfold fewer unique productive TRB reads. Regulatory T-cell repertoire restriction was found to vary between patients and was most prominent in the two patients with the most severe autoimmunity. Restricted unique TRB V-J pairs and skewed V and J gene usage were observed in patient repertoires, most markedly in regulatory T cells. Compared with both autologous conventional CD4+ cells and control regulatory T cells, regulatory T cells from CD3G-deficient patients had reduced Shannon diversity.

All CD3G-deficient patients had evidence of autoimmunity, which was more severe in two of the patients. Patients were tested at ages ranging from 2 to 39 years, and reduced naive and increased memory CD4+ and CD8+ T-cell proportions were found in the patients. CD4+ cells were FACS-sorted into CD25-high CD127-low regulatory T cells and CD25-low CD127-high conventional CD4+ T cells. Six individuals with CD3G deficiency were included in the patient group. An international network of physicians across the United States, Europe and Asia provided the patient samples and clinical data. Peripheral blood mononuclear cells were isolated by Ficoll density separation. With regard to this clone: This receptor's antigen is unknown. The record has no base qualities; no much larger clone is one base away.

Sequencing was carried out using CD4+ Tregs sorted from blood. The V and J segments used are TRBV19 and TRBJ1-1, with a weak D call of TRBD1 (5 bases match). The source is a person under 35 with CD3G deficiency. The CDR3 protein is CASSSKGRAPNTEAFF. The sequenced DNA is TGTGCCAGTAGTTCAAAAGGCAGGGCCCCGAACACTGAAGCTTTCTTT.